The clone carrying this TCR beta chain was seen only a few times. The antigen remains unidentified. This CDR3 contains 15 residues. Deletions cut 2 bases from V and 2 bases from J, with 13 bases between. Germline CDR1 is KGHSH and CDR2 is LQKENI. The sample belongs to a study of identical twins. Notes on the study in general: Out-of-frame TCR alpha sharing observed in monozygotic twins exceeded model estimates. There were fewer insertions in abundant cord blood beta clonotypes, but memory repertoires showed no such pattern. The authors noted that invariant MAIT and iNKT cells could partly confound zero-insertion analyses.

cDNA molecules carried unique molecular identifiers, and template switching added a universal primer site. TCRdb reanalysed the 5' RACE reads using MiXCR and keeps one entry per CDR3 protein. The sample holds some 460,000 distinct CDR3 sequences, 14% seen once. In addition, the sample was reused for a study of yellow fever vaccine responses in identical twins.

The sequence came from a woman aged 18-29 years in good health. The V and J genes are TRBV18 and TRBJ2-7, with D hard to call. Sequencing input: CD4+ T cells sorted from blood. CDR3: CASSPDRPATYEQYF. For the CDR3, the DNA is TGTGCCAGCTCACCAGATCGGCCAGCTACCTACGAGCAGTACTTC.